This T cell receptor beta chain was identified in a study of read filtering for tumor transcriptome and immune sequencing. Across the whole study: After DNase treatment, RNA was made into whole-transcriptome libraries.

The library was built from 400 ng RNA with molecular barcoded adaptors for alpha/delta and beta/gamma chains. TCRdb fed the reads into MiXCR, producing one record per CDR3 protein. Among 100,000 to 150,000 distinct CDR3 sequences listed, less than 15% were seen once. Germline assignment: CDR1 SGHTA and CDR2 FQGNSA. The CDR3 loop spans 13 amino acids. Trimming pared 2 bases from V and 5 bases from J, leaving 7 bases between. This clonotype was recorded at least ten times. The clonotype was recovered from a donor over 35 with multiple myeloma. The V and J genes are TRBV7-2 and TRBJ2-1, with D unclear. The material sequenced was a population of CD138-negative cells sorted from bone marrow. The CDR3 coding sequence is TGTGCCAGCAGCTTACTTGGGAACAATGAGCAGTTCTTC. It is translated as CASSLLGNNEQFF.